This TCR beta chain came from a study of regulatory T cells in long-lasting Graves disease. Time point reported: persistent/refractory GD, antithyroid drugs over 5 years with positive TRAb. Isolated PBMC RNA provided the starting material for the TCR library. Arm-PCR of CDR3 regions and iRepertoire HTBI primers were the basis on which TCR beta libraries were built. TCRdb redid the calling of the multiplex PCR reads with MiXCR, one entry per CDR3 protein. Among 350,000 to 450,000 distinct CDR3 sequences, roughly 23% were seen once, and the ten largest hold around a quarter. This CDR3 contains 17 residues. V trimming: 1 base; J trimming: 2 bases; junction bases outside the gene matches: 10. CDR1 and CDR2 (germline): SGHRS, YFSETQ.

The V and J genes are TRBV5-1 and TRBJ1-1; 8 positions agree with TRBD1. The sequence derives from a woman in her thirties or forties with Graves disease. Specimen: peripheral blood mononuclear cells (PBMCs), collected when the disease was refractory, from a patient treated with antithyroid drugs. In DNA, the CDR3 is TGCGCCAGCAGCTTGTGGGGGTCGGACAGGGTCAACACTGAAGCTTTCTTT. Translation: CASSLWGSDRVNTEAFF. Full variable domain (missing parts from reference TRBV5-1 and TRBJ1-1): KAGVTQTPRYLIKTRGQQVTLSCSPISGHRSVSWYQQTPGQGLQFLFEYFSETQRNKGNFPGRFSGRQFSNSRSEMNVSTLELGDSALYLCASSLWGSDRVNTEAFFGQGTRLTVV.